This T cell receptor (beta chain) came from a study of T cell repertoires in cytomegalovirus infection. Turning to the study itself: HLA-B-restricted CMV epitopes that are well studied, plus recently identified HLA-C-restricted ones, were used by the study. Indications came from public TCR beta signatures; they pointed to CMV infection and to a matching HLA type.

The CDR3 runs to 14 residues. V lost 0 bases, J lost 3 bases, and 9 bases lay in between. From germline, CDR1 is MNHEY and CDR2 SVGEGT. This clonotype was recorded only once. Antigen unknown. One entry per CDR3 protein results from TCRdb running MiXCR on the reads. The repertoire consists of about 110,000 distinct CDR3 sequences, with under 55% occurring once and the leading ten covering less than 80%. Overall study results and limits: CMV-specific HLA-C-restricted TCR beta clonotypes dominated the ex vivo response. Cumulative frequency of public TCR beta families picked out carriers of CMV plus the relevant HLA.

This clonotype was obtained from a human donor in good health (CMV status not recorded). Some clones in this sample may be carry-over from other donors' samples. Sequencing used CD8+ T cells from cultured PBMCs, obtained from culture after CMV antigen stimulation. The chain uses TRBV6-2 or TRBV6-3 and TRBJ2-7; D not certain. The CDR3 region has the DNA TGTGCCAGCAGTTACTCGGGTTCGGACTACGAGCAGTACTTC. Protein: CASSYSGSDYEQYF.